The next 13 T cell receptor beta chains were all read from a single sample in a study of blood T cell repertoires in COVID-19. Sequenced by immunoSEQ multiplex PCR; TCRdb stores in-frame clones only, minus some. This table has approximately 88,000 clones, around 82% appearing once. Sequencing was done on a sample of peripheral blood. These receptors all come from a man in his forties or fifties who had recovered from COVID-19.

In its sample, this clone was seen once. The V gene is TRBV5-1, the J gene TRBJ2-1; D is perhaps TRBD1 (5 bases). V was cut by 5 bases and J by 5 bases, with 11 bases left in between. The CDR3 is 13 residues long. CDR1 and CDR2 (germline): SGHRS, YFSETQ. As DNA, the CDR3 is TGCGCCAGCAGTTGGGGCGGCGACAATGAGCAGTTCTTC. Protein product: CASSWGGDNEQFF.

This sequence joins TRBV20-1 and TRBJ1-1; no definite D call. Germline V gene sequence: CDR1 DFQATT, CDR2 SNEGSKA (reference sequence). This CDR3 contains 14 residues. V shed 3 bases and J shed 0 bases, with 11 bases lying between them. The CDR3 DNA is TGCAGTGCTAGTGAGGGCAGTATGAACACTGAAGCTTTCTTT. Translating it yields CSASEGSMNTEAFF.

The chain is built from TRBV3-1 (or the pseudogene TRBV3-2) and TRBJ1-6; D gene unclear. Germline-derived CDR1 and CDR2 are LGHDT and YNNKEL (reference sequence). The CDR3 consists of 16 residues. Trimming removed 6 bases from V and 0 bases from J, with 12 bases in between. CDR3 amino acids: CASSPSTSSYNSPLHF. DNA of the CDR3: TGTGCCAGCAGTCCAAGTACCAGCTCCTATAATTCACCCCTCCACTTT.

The CDR3 sequence: CASSLLFLAGGDGSKNIQYF. For the CDR3, the DNA is TGTGCCAGCAGCTTATTGTTCCTAGCGGGAGGGGATGGGAGCAAAAACATTCAGTACTTC. The chain combines TRBV7-8 with TRBJ2-4; 12 positions match TRBD2. The CDR3 sequence is 20 residues long. Per germline, CDR1 SGHVS and CDR2 FQNEAQ. J lost 3 bases, V lost 2 bases, and 14 bases had no gene match.

This clone was seen many times. V usage is TRBV10-3 and J usage is TRBJ2-1; TRBD2 matches 10 bases. CDR1 and CDR2 (germline): ENHRY, SYGVKD. Trimming removed 11 bases from V and 7 bases from J; junction bases left unmatched: 8. This CDR3 region has 13 residues. In nucleotides, the CDR3 is TGTGCCTCCCGAGAGGGACTAGCGAATGAGCAGTTCTTC. This translates into CASREGLANEQFF.

This chain uses TRBV19 with TRBJ1-1, with 7 bases aligning to TRBD1. Trimming removed 6 bases from V and 7 bases from J; junction bases left unmatched: 8. Germline-derived CDR1 and CDR2 are LNHDA and SQIVND (reference sequence). The CDR3 loop spans 13 amino acids. DNA for the CDR3: TGTGCCAGTAGCCCACAGGGGCCTGGTGAAGCTTTCTTT. This codes for CASSPQGPGEAFF.

The CDR3 loop is CASSVDPGSKASGNTIYF. CDR3 nucleotides: TGTGCCAGCAGCGTAGACCCAGGGTCGAAGGCTTCTGGAAACACCATATATTTT. J is TRBJ1-3 and V is TRBV9; a possible D gene is TRBD1 (5 bases). Germline values: CDR1 SGDLS, CDR2 YYNGEE. The CDR3 covers 18 residues. V was clipped by 0 bases and J by 1 base, with 17 bases between them. Filled out from reference TRBV9 and TRBJ1-3, the complete variable domain reads DSGVTQTPKHLITATGQRVTLRCSPRSGDLSVYWYQQSLDQGLQFLIQYYNGEERAKGNILERFSAQQFPDLHSELNLSSLELGDSALYFCASSVDPGSKASGNTIYFGEGSWLTVV.

The chain couples TRBV7-9 to TRBJ2-3, with D perhaps matching TRBD1 (6 bases). Germline CDR1 SEHNR, CDR2 FQNEAQ (reference sequence). Trimming cost V 2 bases and J 2 bases, with 14 bases left between them. The CDR3 totals 16 residues. In DNA, the CDR3 is TGTGCCAGCAGCTTAAGGGGCCCAGGGGCCACAGATACGCAGTATTTT. It specifies CASSLRGPGATDTQYF.

The table lists this clone with a count of one. V is TRBV9 and J is TRBJ1-4; 8 positions agree with TRBD1. The CDR3 covers 14 residues. The V and J ends lost 3 bases and 5 bases, in that order; junction bases with no gene match: 3. CDR1 is SGDLS, CDR2 YYNGEE, per germline. CDR3 residues: CASSGQGSNEKLFF. CDR3 sequence (DNA): TGTGCCAGCAGCGGACAGGGGAGCAATGAAAAACTGTTTTTT.

CDR3 coding DNA: TGTGCCAGCATAGAGACAGCAAGGGCTGAAGCTTTCTTT. Encoded protein: CASIETARAEAFF. The chain uses TRBV6-5 and TRBJ1-1; weak D call: TRBD1 (5 bases). The V and J ends lost 7 bases and 6 bases respectively, with 15 bases between them. Germline V gene lookup returns CDR1 MNHEY and CDR2 SVGAGI. The CDR3 has 13 residues.

The chain links TRBV10-3 to TRBJ2-7, with no clear D. The CDR3 has 13 amino acids. V lost 3 bases to trimming and J lost 7 bases, with 13 bases between them. In germline, CDR1 is ENHRY, CDR2 SYGVKD. This chain's CDR3 is CAISEGDSREQYF. The CDR3 bases are TGTGCCATCAGTGAAGGAGACTCAAGGGAGCAGTACTTC.

The V and J genes are TRBV19 and TRBJ1-1; tentative D call: TRBD1 (6 bases). The CDR3 totals 14 residues. V lost 3 bases, J lost 0 bases, and 8 bases lay in between. CDR1 is LNHDA and CDR2 is SQIVND in the germline V gene (reference sequence). The CDR3, as DNA: TGTGCCAGTAGTATTACAGGGATGAACACTGAAGCTTTCTTT. Protein product: CASSITGMNTEAFF.

The chain carries TRBV19 and TRBJ1-1; D remains ambiguous. This CDR3 is 11 amino acids long. The germline V gene has CDR1 LNHDA and CDR2 SQIVND (reference sequence). Between the trimmed V and J ends, which lost 5 bases and 6 bases, there was a span of 7 bases. The CDR3 DNA reads as TGTGCCAGTAGTCAGGACTCTGAAGCTTTCTTT. Translated: CASSQDSEAFF.